The sequence of this T cell receptor (beta chain) was determined in a study of blood T cells in healthy people across ages. Study-wide background: Per two T cells, template switching captured roughly one barcoded beta molecule.

Together with a sample-barcoded 5' primer, a J-beta primer mix was included in a second PCR lasting about 7 to 12 cycles. All cDNA molecules were each tagged by a template-switch adaptor with 12 random nucleotides. One entry per CDR3 protein results from TCRdb running MiXCR on the 5' RACE reads. The table has 650,000 to 800,000 distinct CDR3 sequences, roughly 44% seen once. Regarding the study as a whole: Considered underestimates were the diversity estimates obtained from one million T cells.

This clonotype appeared a few times. What it binds is not known. Isolation yielded PBMCs, at least 7 million per sample, in every case. Trimming pared 2 bases from V and 8 bases from J, leaving 9 bases between. Germline lookup yields CDR1 MNHNY and CDR2 SVGAGI (reference sequence). The CDR3 is 13 residues long. This clonotype was obtained from a man between 60 and 70 years old in good health. V usage is TRBV6-6 and J usage is TRBJ1-4; maybe TRBD1 (6 bases). The specimen sequenced was blood. CDR3 in amino acids: CASSYQGKEKLFF. The DNA of the CDR3 is TGTGCCAGCAGTTACCAGGGGAAGGAAAAACTGTTTTTT.